The next 27 T cell receptor beta chains were all read from a single sample in a study of cytomegalovirus exposure and HLA in healthy donors. 60 Vbeta and 13 Jbeta primers were used in PCR. The repertoire was sequenced with immunoSEQ multiplex PCR; TCRdb's copy has only in-frame clones and lacks some. The sample has 130,000 to 150,000 clones; around 67% are singletons. Sample: PBMCs. These receptors originate from a woman aged 18-29 years in good health and CMV-seronegative.

The chain joins TRBV10-2 to TRBJ2-5, with TRBD1 as a possible D gene (6 bases). There are 15 residues in the CDR3. The germline V gene encodes CDR1 WSHSY and CDR2 SAAADI. V was cut by 8 bases and J by 3 bases, with 19 bases left in between. CDR3 sequence: CASGLTGFHEETQYF. CDR3 in DNA: TGCGCCAGCGGCCTTACAGGGTTTCATGAAGAGACCCAGTACTTC.

For this clone: Other DNA sequences in this sample translate to the same CDR3. J is TRBJ2-1 and V is TRBV19; 11 bases line up with TRBD2. This CDR3 spans 16 amino acids. The germline V gene encodes CDR1 LNHDA and CDR2 SQIVND (reference sequence). V lost 1 base to trimming and J lost 4 bases; unmatched junction nucleotides: 3. CDR3 sequence reads: CASSIGLAGGYNEQFF. The CDR3 DNA sequence: TGTGCCAGTAGTATAGGGCTAGCGGGAGGATACAATGAGCAGTTCTTC.

The V gene is TRBV9, the J gene TRBJ2-1; D possibly corresponds to TRBD2 (6 bases). Trimming shortened V by 3 bases and J by 2 bases, and 12 bases separated the two germline ends. In germline, CDR1 is SGDLS, CDR2 YYNGEE. The length of the CDR3 is 15 residues. DNA for the CDR3: TGTGCCAGCAGCGCACAACTAGCCGCCTACAATGAGCAGTTCTTC. Protein sequence: CASSAQLAAYNEQFF. The full variable domain, with the rest looked up from reference TRBV9 and TRBJ2-1, is DSGVTQTPKHLITATGQRVTLRCSPRSGDLSVYWYQQSLDQGLQFLIQYYNGEERAKGNILERFSAQQFPDLHSELNLSSLELGDSALYFCASSAQLAAYNEQFFGPGTRLTVL.

This clone appeared a single time. The gene calls are TRBV2 and TRBJ2-3; 10 positions match TRBD2. Germline V gives CDR1 SNHLY, CDR2 FYNNEI. Trimming cost V 10 bases and J 2 bases; bases outside gene matches: 6. The CDR3 has 14 residues. The CDR3 sequence is CAKKGLAYTDTQYF. CDR3 sequence (DNA): TGTGCCAAGAAGGGACTAGCGTACACAGATACGCAGTATTTT.

V is TRBV7-8 and J is TRBJ2-1, with a tentative D call TRBD1 (7 bases). Germline CDR1 and CDR2: SGHVS and FQNEAQ. V lost 5 bases and J 1 base, leaving 12 bases between the germline ends. CDR3 length: 15 residues. The CDR3: CASSPQGGSYNEQFF. In DNA form, the CDR3 reads TGTGCCAGCAGCCCTCAGGGGGGTTCCTACAATGAGCAGTTCTTC. The variable domain in full, with the rest retrieved from reference TRBV7-8 and TRBJ2-1, is GAGVSQSPRYKVAKRGQDVALRCDPISGHVSLFWYQQALGQGPEFLTYFQNEAQLDKSGLPSDRFFAERPEGSVSTLKIQRTQQEDSAVYLCASSPQGGSYNEQFFGPGTRLTVL.

J is TRBJ1-3 and V is TRBV19; TRBD1 agrees at 7 bases. The V gene's germline CDR1 is LNHDA and CDR2 SQIVND (reference sequence). The CDR3 length is 18 residues. J gave up 0 bases and V 4 bases, and 12 bases lay outside the gene matches. For the CDR3, the DNA is TGTGCCAGTAGTACGAGGATAGGACAGGCGAGCTCTGGAAACACCATATATTTT. Amino acid sequence: CASSTRIGQASSGNTIYF.

This chain joins TRBV28 and TRBJ2-5; TRBD2 aligns across 12 bases. The V gene's germline CDR1 is MDHEN and CDR2 SYDVKM. With V trimmed by 3 bases and J by 5 bases, 4 bases remained unmatched. The CDR3 covers 15 residues. The CDR3 loop is CASSFSGTSGETQYF. CDR3 bases: TGTGCCAGCAGTTTTTCCGGGACTAGCGGGGAGACCCAGTACTTC.

This sequence joins TRBV2 and TRBJ1-1, with 7 bases aligning to TRBD1. The V segment lost 4 bases and the J segment 4 bases; nucleotides outside the gene matches: 9. CDR3 size: 15 residues. Germline V gene data show CDR1 as SNHLY and CDR2 as FYNNEI. CDR3 nucleotides: TGTGCCAGCAGTGGGTTACCCTCAGGGGGCACTGAAGCTTTCTTT. Residues: CASSGLPSGGTEAFF.

The chain links TRBV29-1 to TRBJ1-1, with a tentative D call TRBD1 (5 bases). The CDR3 is made up of 11 amino acids. Germline V gene sequence: CDR1 SQVTM, CDR2 ANQGSEA. V was clipped by 7 bases and J by 11 bases, with 17 bases between them. The CDR3 region is CSAADQGEAFF. Here the CDR3 DNA reads TGCAGCGCCGCAGACCAGGGTGAGGCTTTCTTT.

The chain uses TRBV6-5 and TRBJ1-1; D uncertain. The V end was cut by 2 bases, the J end by 4 bases, with 11 bases between. Germline values: CDR1 MNHEY, CDR2 SVGAGI. The CDR3 runs 14 residues. The CDR3 DNA reads as TGTGCCAGCAGTTACGGATCAGGCAGCACTGAAGCTTTCTTT. This encodes CASSYGSGSTEAFF.

The chain employs TRBV5-1 and TRBJ2-7; TRBD1 matches 9 bases. The germline V gene has CDR1 SGHRS and CDR2 YFSETQ. Germline trimming cut 2 bases from V and 3 bases from J; bases unmatched to any gene: 6. CDR3 size: 15 residues. This CDR3 is CASSFSGTGIYEQYF. The CDR3 coding sequence is TGCGCCAGCAGCTTTTCCGGGACAGGGATCTACGAGCAGTACTTC.

The gene calls are TRBV10-2 and TRBJ2-7; 7 bases line up with TRBD2. The CDR3 is made up of 13 amino acids. With 2 bases clipped from V and 2 bases from J, the junction kept 0 bases outside the gene matches. Germline loops: CDR1 WSHSY, CDR2 SAAADI. The CDR3 protein is CASSEAGAYEQYF. CDR3 nucleotides: TGCGCCAGCAGTGAGGCGGGAGCCTACGAGCAGTACTTC.

The genes are TRBV30 and TRBJ1-4; the D is unclear. Germline loops: CDR1 GTSNPN, CDR2 SVGIG (reference sequence). V lost 1 base to trimming and J lost 5 bases, with 8 bases between them. The CDR3 totals 13 residues. The CDR3: CAWSGTSNEKLFF. CDR3 DNA sequence: TGTGCCTGGAGTGGGACTTCGAATGAAAAACTGTTTTTT. The full variable domain, its missing parts supplied by reference TRBV30 and TRBJ1-4, is SQTIHQWPATLVQPVGSPLSLECTVEGTSNPNLYWYRQAAGRGLQLLFYSVGIGQISSEVPQNLSASRPQDRQFILSSKKLLLSDSGFYLCAWSGTSNEKLFFGSGTQLSVL.

This chain links TRBV27 with TRBJ2-1; tentatively, D is TRBD1 (5 bases). The length of the CDR3 is 12 residues. In germline, CDR1 is MNHEY, CDR2 SMNVEV (reference sequence). Trimming took 4 bases from V and 4 from J, leaving 5 bases between them. The CDR3 DNA reads TGTGCCAGCAGTTCAGGGTACAATGAGCAGTTCTTC. This gives the protein CASSSGYNEQFF.

In this sample, this clone turned up once. The chain employs TRBV28 and TRBJ2-1; 9 bases match TRBD2. Germline V CDR1 and CDR2: MDHEN, SYDVKM. Losses at the gene ends were 5 bases for V and 6 bases for J; bases not matched to a gene: 11. CDR3 length equals 16 residues. The CDR3 loop reads CASSGSGLALRNEQFF. CDR3 nucleotides: TGTGCCAGCAGTGGATCGGGACTAGCCCTCCGCAATGAGCAGTTCTTC.

The chain links TRBV7-8 to TRBJ2-5; D remains ambiguous. The closer fit of TRBJ2-7 to the DNA end suggests the J call may be wrong. The germline gives CDR1 SGHVS, CDR2 FQNEAQ. This CDR3 contains 10 residues. CDR3 sequence reads: CASSSYEQYF. CDR3 in DNA: TGTGCCAGCAGTTCCTACGAGCAGTACTTC.

V and J are TRBV20-1 and TRBJ1-5; D is undetermined. This CDR3 comprises 11 residues. V was cut by 7 bases and J by 3 bases, with 7 bases left in between. Germline assignment: CDR1 DFQATT and CDR2 SNEGSKA (reference sequence). In nucleotides, the CDR3 is TGCAGTGTGGTAGTCAATCAGCCCCAGCATTTT. It specifies CSVVVNQPQHF.

The V and J genes are TRBV28 and TRBJ2-2; D is possibly TRBD1 (6 bases). Deletions cut 5 bases from V and 4 bases from J, with 17 bases between. CDR3 length: 16 residues. Germline V gene data show CDR1 as MDHEN and CDR2 as SYDVKM. The chain's CDR3 is CASSTSQGIGTGELFF. The CDR3 bases are TGTGCCAGCAGTACCTCACAGGGAATAGGCACCGGGGAGCTGTTTTTT.

This clone was detected once. The chain is built from TRBV4-1 and TRBJ2-2; 8 positions match TRBD2. With V trimmed by 1 base and J by 1 base, 5 bases remained unmatched. The length of the CDR3 is 17 residues. Per germline, CDR1 MGHRA and CDR2 YSYEKL. The CDR3 protein is CASSQASGGLNTGELFF. The CDR3, as DNA: TGCGCCAGCAGCCAAGCCTCGGGAGGGCTGAACACCGGGGAGCTGTTTTTT.

The chain carries TRBV11-1 and TRBJ2-4, with D unresolved. The V and J ends lost 5 bases and 0 bases respectively, with 14 bases between them. Germline V gene data show CDR1 as SGHAT and CDR2 as FQDESV (reference sequence). The CDR3 consists of 16 residues. As DNA, the CDR3 is TGTGCCAGCAGCCAGACACGGTCTCTAGCCAAAAACATTCAGTACTTC. Amino acid sequence: CASSQTRSLAKNIQYF.

V and J are TRBV4-2 and TRBJ1-4; D gene unclear. There are 15 residues in the CDR3. With 1 base removed from V and 0 bases from J, the gap between germline ends came to 6 bases. Per germline, CDR1 LGHNA and CDR2 YNFKEQ. This chain's CDR3 is CASSQVRSTNEKLFF. Written as DNA, the CDR3 is TGTGCCAGCAGCCAAGTGAGATCAACTAATGAAAAACTGTTTTTT.

The genes are TRBV4-1 and TRBJ1-1, with a weak D call TRBD1 (6 bases). Germline loops: CDR1 MGHRA, CDR2 YSYEKL. The CDR3 covers 16 residues. With 2 bases removed from V and 3 bases from J, the gap between germline ends came to 16 bases. CDR3 sequence (DNA): TGCGCCAGCAGCCAACGAGGATACAGGGCGGACACTGAAGCTTTCTTT. It yields the protein CASSQRGYRADTEAFF.

The V and J genes are TRBV23-1 and TRBJ2-2; 10 nucleotides line up with TRBD1. TRBV23-1 qualifies as an ORF whose function is uncertain. The V segment lost 5 bases and the J segment 5 bases; nucleotides outside the gene matches: 11. The CDR3 contains 17 residues. CDR3 nucleotides: TGCGCCAGCAGTTTCGGACAGGGGGTAGGGGGGACCGGGGAGCTGTTTTTT. Translation gives CASSFGQGVGGTGELFF.

This clone was counted a few times. The V call is TRBV28, the J call TRBJ1-2, with 9 bases fitting TRBD1. This CDR3 has 15 residues. V shed 5 bases, J shed 9 bases, and the junction held 13 bases outside the gene matches. In germline, CDR1 is MDHEN, CDR2 SYDVKM. CDR3 region: CASSPSPGTGLSYTF. The CDR3 DNA reads as TGTGCCAGCAGTCCCTCCCCCGGGACAGGGTTAAGCTACACCTTC.

This chain uses TRBV9 with TRBJ2-3; TRBD2 is a possible D gene (5 bases). From germline, CDR1 is SGDLS and CDR2 YYNGEE. The CDR3 spans 18 residues. The V end lost 2 bases, the J end lost 2 bases, and 21 bases lay between the germline ends. CDR3 bases: TGTGCCAGCAGCGTCAACCCTCAAAGGACGGGAACCACAGATACGCAGTATTTT. Translated, it gives CASSVNPQRTGTTDTQYF.

Notes on this clone: This sample also contains other DNA sequences that code for the same CDR3. The chain recombines TRBV18 with TRBJ2-3; 11 nucleotides match TRBD2. Germline V gene data show CDR1 as KGHSH and CDR2 as LQKENI. The CDR3 has 15 residues. The J segment lost 3 bases and the V segment lost 3 bases, leaving 2 bases of the junction unmatched. The CDR3 is CASSPLAGGTDTQYF. For the CDR3, the DNA is TGTGCCAGCTCACCCCTAGCGGGAGGTACAGATACGCAGTATTTT.

The V gene is TRBV5-1, the J gene TRBJ2-7; D not certain. V lost 0 bases and J lost 4, with 17 bases in between. This CDR3 contains 16 residues. Germline CDR1 reads SGHRS; CDR2 reads YFSETQ. The CDR3 DNA reads TGCGCCAGCAGCTTGGCCTCCCGGTCACCTCTATACGAGCAGTACTTC. This codes for CASSLASRSPLYEQYF.